One sample yielded the 8 T cell receptor beta chains listed below, sequenced in a study of blood T cells in healthy people across ages. The use of a sample-barcoded 5' primer and a J-beta primer mix characterized a second PCR of roughly 6 to 11 cycles. TCRdb independently ran MiXCR on the 5' RACE reads; one entry per CDR3 protein. The table includes about 1,600,000 distinct CDR3 sequences, roughly 40% detected once. The sample consisted of blood. These TCRs come from a woman under 30 in good health.

This clonotype has a single count. The CDR3 DNA reads as TGTGCCAGCACTAGGAGCGCCCAGGAGACCCAGTTCTTC. This translates into CASTRSAQETQFF. The chain is built from TRBV6-5 and TRBJ2-1, with D unresolved. Trimming pared 7 bases from V and 13 bases from J, leaving 20 bases between. The CDR3 runs to 13 residues. CDR1 is MNHEY and CDR2 is SVGAGI in the germline V gene.

Comment on this clonotype: Sequence at one end of the junction differs from germline and may be a read error. The rearrangement uses TRBV7-3 and TRBJ2-1, with TRBD2 identical over 9 bases. This CDR3 comprises 16 residues. From germline, CDR1 is SGHTA and CDR2 FQGTGA. The CDR3 DNA reads as TGTGCCGGCAGCTTAACGTTGGGCGGGGGGGCCGATGAGCAGTTCTTC. This gives the protein CAGSLTLGGGADEQFF.

CDR3 DNA sequence: TGTGCCAGCAGCGGTGACAGTTATAGCACTGAAGCTTTCTTT. This translates into CASSGDSYSTEAFF. V gene TRBV9 combines with J gene TRBJ1-1, with a possible D match to TRBD1 (5 bases). There are 14 residues in the CDR3. V lost 3 bases, J lost 4 bases, and 13 bases lay in between. Germline assignment: CDR1 SGDLS and CDR2 YYNGEE.

This sequence joins TRBV6-6 and TRBJ1-1; 10 positions match TRBD1. With V trimmed by 2 bases and J by 1 base, 4 bases remained unmatched. The V gene's germline CDR1 is MNHNY and CDR2 SVGAGI (reference sequence). This CDR3 is built from 16 residues. In DNA, the CDR3 is TGTGCCAGCAGTTACGGGACAGGGGATTCGAACACTGAAGCTTTCTTT. It yields the protein CASSYGTGDSNTEAFF.

The chain recombines TRBV15 with TRBJ2-5; D is unclear. Trimming removed 0 bases at V and 11 bases at J, with 22 bases between. Germline V gene sequence: CDR1 LNHNV, CDR2 YYDKDF (reference sequence). The CDR3 extends over 16 amino acids. DNA of the CDR3: TGTGCCACCAGCAGAGATCAGGCTAGTAGAGACAATGAGCAGTACTTC. Translation gives CATSRDQASRDNEQYF.

The chain links TRBV7-9 to TRBJ1-4; perhaps TRBD1 as D (5 bases). The germline V gene encodes CDR1 SEHNR and CDR2 FQNEAQ (reference sequence). The CDR3 has 15 residues. The V gene lost 7 bases and the J gene lost 0 bases, with 12 bases spanning the gap. This chain's CDR3 is CASTRDSTTNEKLFF. The CDR3 bases are TGTGCCAGCACCCGAGACAGCACAACTAATGAAAAACTGTTTTTT.

This clonotype was counted between two and nine times. The rearrangement uses TRBV6-2 or TRBV6-3 and TRBJ2-5; a possible D gene is TRBD2 (6 bases). Germline V gene data show CDR1 as MNHEY and CDR2 as SVGEGT. The CDR3 has 14 residues. The V end lost 10 bases, the J end lost 11 bases, and 26 bases lay between the germline ends. The CDR3: CATASGYSYNEQYF. CDR3 DNA sequence: TGTGCCACCGCGAGCGGGTACTCCTACAATGAGCAGTACTTC.

This clonotype has just a few counts. V gene TRBV7-9 combines with J gene TRBJ2-7; D is unresolved. The V gene's germline CDR1 is SEHNR and CDR2 FQNEAQ (reference sequence). The CDR3 is 12 amino acids. V lost 4 bases and J 5 bases, leaving 9 bases between the germline ends. The CDR3 nucleotides are TGTGCCAGCAGCTCCGACATCCACGAGCAGTACTTC. Translated: CASSSDIHEQYF. Filled out from reference TRBV7-9 and TRBJ2-7, the complete variable domain reads DTGVSQNPRHKITKRGQNVTFRCDPISEHNRLYWYRQTLGQGPEFLTYFQNEAQLEKSRLLSDRFSAERPKGSFSTLEIQRTEQGDSAMYLCASSSDIHEQYFGPGTRLTVT.